This entry describes one TCR beta chain. Its specificity is unknown. This may arise from a read error, as a much more abundant clone is one base away. Libraries used roughly 20,000 to 1,000,000 sorted naive CD8 T cells and 10%, 30% or 50% RNA input. Trimming removed 8 bases at V and 2 bases at J, with 12 bases between. Per germline, CDR1 SEHNR and CDR2 FQNEAQ (reference sequence). The CDR3 contains 13 residues. These data originate in a study of molecular identifiers for immune sequencing clone quantification. Overall study findings and caveats: Clones of above 20 RNA copies carried over 98% of effector molecules; in naive cells they carried under 1%. Highly expanded clone sizes could end up underestimated if a barcode were shared by identical TCR molecules.

A single record per CDR3 protein comes from TCRdb applying MiXCR to the PCR reads. The table lists over 600,000 distinct CDR3 sequences, just under 20% of them singletons, with under 0.95% in the top ten. The sequenced sample was naive CD8+ T cells from blood, with Jurkat cell RNA spiked in. The subset is: FACS-sorted CD8+CD4-CCR7+CD45RA+ naive T cells. This clonotype was sampled from a human donor in good health. Some libraries in this study had Jurkat cell RNA spiked in. V gene TRBV7-9 combines with J gene TRBJ1-1; D gene uncertain. The CDR3 protein is CASHQLENTEAFF. The CDR3 DNA reads TGTGCCAGCCACCAATTGGAAAACACTGAAGCTTTCTTT.